Below are 28 T cell receptor beta chains sequenced from a single sample in a study of glioma-infiltrating T cells. The iRepertoire nested amplicon-rescue multiplex PCR amplified TCR alpha and beta CDR3s from RNA. Each CDR3 protein gets one entry after TCRdb re-called the multiplex PCR reads with MiXCR. The sample carries roughly 350,000 distinct CDR3 sequences, around 45% recorded once. Sequences were obtained from glioma tissue, nonneoplastic brain tissue, or PBMCs (not recorded which). The receptor set was obtained from a human donor with low-grade glioma or glioblastoma, undergoing nonglioma brain surgery, or in good health (not recorded which).

This clonotype was counted a single time. CDR3 protein: CASSFRGLGAGELFF. For the CDR3, the DNA is TGTGCCAGCAGCTTCCGTGGTTTGGGCGCCGGGGAGCTGTTTTTT. The rearrangement uses TRBV7-6 and TRBJ2-2; unclear D gene. Between the trimmed V and J ends, which lost 3 bases and 6 bases, there was a span of 14 bases. Germline V gene data show CDR1 as SGHVS and CDR2 as FNYEAQ. CDR3 length: 15 amino acids.

The chain carries TRBV19 and TRBJ1-5, with D unclear. The V gene's germline CDR1 is LNHDA and CDR2 SQIVND (reference sequence). V lost 2 bases and J lost 11, with 19 bases in between. This CDR3 spans 15 amino acids. The CDR3 DNA follows: TGTGCCAGTAGTATAAACGGCGCGTACGTTCGGGCCCAGCATTTT. Its protein is CASSINGAYVRAQHF.

This clonotype was detected once. This rearrangement joins TRBV6-1 to TRBJ2-7, with no clear D. V lost 0 bases, J lost 5 bases, and 11 bases lay in between. Germline-derived CDR1 and CDR2 are MNHNS and SASEGT. CDR3 size: 14 residues. CDR3 in amino acids: CASSEATTRDEQYF. CDR3 DNA sequence: TGTGCCAGCAGTGAAGCCACAACTCGGGACGAGCAGTACTTC.

The chain uses TRBV7-9 and TRBJ2-7; possible D gene TRBD1, 6 bases. Trimming removed 3 bases at V and 1 base at J, with 16 bases between. The germline V gene has CDR1 SEHNR and CDR2 FQNEAQ (reference sequence). The CDR3 has 16 amino acids. This CDR3 is CASSLTGRGLSYEQYF. As DNA, the CDR3 is TGTGCCAGCAGCTTGACTGGCAGGGGCCTTTCCTACGAGCAGTACTTC. Full variable domain (rest looked up from reference TRBV7-9 and TRBJ2-7): DTGVSQNPRHKITKRGQNVTFRCDPISEHNRLYWYRQTLGQGPEFLTYFQNEAQLEKSRLLSDRFSAERPKGSFSTLEIQRTEQGDSAMYLCASSLTGRGLSYEQYFGPGTRLTVT.

The chain is built from TRBV28 and TRBJ2-1; TRBD1 aligns across 7 bases. V shed 6 bases and J 11 bases; nucleotides not matched to a gene: 13. Per germline, CDR1 MDHEN and CDR2 SYDVKM. The CDR3 is 14 amino acids. CDR3 protein: CASSQDRYLQKQFF. CDR3 bases: TGTGCCAGCAGCCAGGACAGGTACCTACAGAAGCAGTTCTTC.

The J gene is TRBJ1-6, the V gene TRBV4-1; D remains unclear. Looked up from germline, CDR1 is MGHRA and CDR2 is YSYEKL. V was clipped by 0 bases and J by 2 bases, with 8 bases between them. The CDR3 contains 16 residues. CDR3: CASSQEQTAYNSPLHF. CDR3 DNA: TGCGCCAGCAGCCAAGAACAGACGGCCTATAATTCACCCCTCCACTTT.

This chain uses TRBV7-9 with TRBJ1-6, with D uncertain. Deletions cut 4 bases from V and 16 bases from J, with 20 bases between. Germline CDR1 and CDR2: SEHNR and FQNEAQ (reference sequence). The CDR3 covers 14 residues. CDR3 DNA: TGTGCCAGCAGCTCGGTCCAGCTTCCAAGGAGTCTCCACTTT. Protein product: CASSSVQLPRSLHF.

The chain uses TRBV20-1 and TRBJ2-7; tentative D call: TRBD1 (6 bases). Between the trimmed V and J ends, which lost 4 bases and 7 bases, there was a span of 17 bases. The germline V gene encodes CDR1 DFQATT and CDR2 SNEGSKA (reference sequence). The CDR3 has 13 amino acids. The CDR3 sequence: CSAKRTRGGEQYF. The CDR3 bases are TGCAGTGCTAAAAGAACCCGAGGGGGTGAGCAGTACTTC.

This clonotype was seen more than once but under ten times. The gene calls are TRBV20-1 and TRBJ1-2; D remains ambiguous. Germline lookup yields CDR1 DFQATT and CDR2 SNEGSKA (reference sequence). The ends were cut back, 0 bases at V and 3 bases at J, with 14 bases in the middle. This CDR3 region has 15 residues. The CDR3 spells CSARDYLHRDYGYTF. In nucleotides, the CDR3 is TGCAGTGCTAGAGATTACCTCCACAGAGACTATGGCTACACCTTC.

At least ten counts were recorded for this clonotype. The V and J genes are TRBV27 and TRBJ2-5; 10 nucleotides line up with TRBD2. The CDR3 length is 15 residues. The germline CDR1 and CDR2 sequences are MNHEY and SMNVEV (reference sequence). J lost 0 bases, V lost 4 bases, and 2 bases had no gene match. CDR3 DNA sequence: TGTGCCAGCAGTTGGGGACTAGCGTACCAAGAGACCCAGTACTTC. Encoded protein: CASSWGLAYQETQYF.

This chain joins TRBV4-1 and TRBJ2-1; the D gene is possibly TRBD2 (5 bases). V lost 0 bases and J 14 bases, leaving 14 bases between the germline ends. The CDR3 is made up of 13 amino acids. Per germline, CDR1 MGHRA and CDR2 YSYEKL. CDR3: CASSQDRSDWKFF. For the CDR3, the DNA is TGCGCCAGCAGCCAAGACAGATCGGACTGGAAGTTCTTC.

Notes on this clonotype: A much larger clone differs by one base, so this may be a read error. The genes are TRBV28 and TRBJ2-3, with D possibly matching TRBD1 (6 bases). In germline, CDR1 is MDHEN, CDR2 SYDVKM. The CDR3 length is 15 residues. CDR3 sequence: CVSRLQGASTDTQYF. The CDR3 nucleotides are TGTGTCAGCAGGCTACAGGGAGCTAGCACAGATACGCAGTATTTT.

A few counts support this clonotype. V usage is TRBV7-2 and J usage is TRBJ1-2; 7 positions match TRBD1. The junction had 9 bases not matched to a gene; V was cut back by 5 bases and J by 3 bases. The CDR3 contains 15 residues. Germline assignment: CDR1 SGHTA and CDR2 FQGNSA. The CDR3 coding sequence is TGTGCCAGCAGCCTCGGACAGGCGGCTGACTATGGCTACACCTTC. Protein product: CASSLGQAADYGYTF.

With respect to this clonotype: A read error is possible here, since a much larger clone lies one base away. V usage is TRBV6-2 or TRBV6-3 and J usage is TRBJ1-2; the D gene is possibly TRBD1 (5 bases). Trimming stripped 2 bases from V and 10 bases from J, with 14 bases between. The CDR3 runs to 13 residues. CDR1 MNHEY and CDR2 SVGEGT come from the germline V gene. The CDR3 DNA reads as TGTGCCAGCAGTTACCAACAGGAAGATGTCTACACCTTC. It encodes CASSYQQEDVYTF.

The DNA for the CDR3 is TGTGCCAGTAGTACGACAGGGAAAGCCTACTACGAGCAGTACTTC. This sequence encodes CASSTTGKAYYEQYF. This chain joins TRBV19 and TRBJ2-7, with 7 bases that match TRBD1. This CDR3 is built from 15 residues. Per the germline V gene, CDR1 is LNHDA and CDR2 is SQIVND (reference sequence). V lost 4 bases and J lost 3; bases outside the gene matches: 9.

With regard to this clonotype: A read error is possible here, since a much larger clone lies one base away. This CDR3 fails to terminate in the conserved phenylalanine or tryptophan, so it likely reflects a read error. V is TRBV27 and J is TRBJ1-5; TRBD1 is a possible D gene (5 bases). With 8 bases removed from V and 6 bases from J, the gap between germline ends came to 23 bases. The V gene's germline CDR1 is MNHEY and CDR2 SMNVEV (reference sequence). This CDR3 spans 16 amino acids. The CDR3 sequence: CASLRRGGTASQPQHS. The DNA of the CDR3 is TGTGCCAGCCTCAGGCGTGGAGGGACTGCGTCTCAGCCCCAGCATTCT.

This clonotype was detected many times. V is TRBV27 and J is TRBJ2-7; 10 bases fit TRBD2. The CDR3 extends over 15 amino acids. CDR1 MNHEY and CDR2 SMNVEV come from the germline V gene (reference sequence). V shed 3 bases, J shed 2 bases, and the junction held 4 bases outside the gene matches. In DNA, the CDR3 is TGTGCCAGCAGTTTTGCAGCGGGAGGGCCCTACGAGCAGTACTTC. This sequence encodes CASSFAAGGPYEQYF.

The chain links TRBV29-1 to TRBJ2-7; D uncertain. CDR1 is SQVTM and CDR2 is ANQGSEA in the germline V gene. The CDR3 length is 15 residues. V lost 6 bases to trimming and J lost 3 bases, with 21 bases between them. The CDR3 spells CSVGRLRYTLYEQYF. DNA of the CDR3: TGCAGCGTCGGTCGCCTTCGATACACCCTCTACGAGCAGTACTTC.

The sample holds a few counts of this clonotype. This rearrangement joins TRBV7-9 to TRBJ1-2; 9 bases are shared with TRBD1. The CDR3 has 15 amino acids. CDR1 is SEHNR and CDR2 is FQNEAQ in the germline V gene (reference sequence). After removal of 4 bases from V and 2 bases from J, the junction contained 5 bases not matched to a gene. DNA for the CDR3: TGTGCCAGCAGCTCATCGACAGGGGGGAACTATGGCTACACCTTC. Translation: CASSSSTGGNYGYTF.

The sample holds many counts of this clonotype. V usage is TRBV27 and J usage is TRBJ2-3; 9 bases map to TRBD1. The length of the CDR3 is 15 residues. V lost 3 bases, J lost 7 bases, and 8 bases stayed unmatched. The germline gives CDR1 MNHEY, CDR2 SMNVEV (reference sequence). Written as DNA, the CDR3 is TGTGCCAGCAGTTTGTCGACAGGGGGGATCTATACGCAGTATTTT. The encoded protein is CASSLSTGGIYTQYF.

Concerning this clonotype itself: Since a much larger clone is just one base distant, this may be a read error. The chain recombines TRBV15 with TRBJ2-2, with no clear D. The CDR3 is 13 amino acids. CDR1 LNHNV and CDR2 YYDKDF come from the germline V gene (reference sequence). The CDR3 sequence: CATSEENNGELFF. The CDR3 region has the DNA TGTGCCACCAGCGAAGAAAACAACGGGGAGCTGTTTTTT.

This clonotype was seen a single time. This rearrangement joins TRBV28 to TRBJ2-1; maybe TRBD2 (6 bases). The V end lost 2 bases, the J end lost 6 bases, and 14 bases lay between the germline ends. The CDR3 length is 15 residues. Germline assignment: CDR1 MDHEN and CDR2 SYDVKM. CDR3 sequence reads: CASSLPAEGTNEQFF. CDR3 bases: TGTGCCAGCAGTTTACCAGCGGAGGGGACCAATGAGCAGTTCTTC.

The chain uses TRBV29-1 and TRBJ2-7; D not resolved. V was clipped by 2 bases and J by 2 bases, with 10 bases between them. CDR1 and CDR2 (germline): SQVTM, ANQGSEA. The CDR3 covers 13 residues. The DNA of the CDR3 is TGCAGCGTTGAAAGGGCCAGCCCCTACGAGCAGTACTTC. Its translation: CSVERASPYEQYF.

The V gene is TRBV20-1, the J gene TRBJ2-5; 13 bases are shared with TRBD2. J lost 11 bases, V lost 5 bases, and 14 bases had no gene match. This CDR3 has 15 residues. The germline CDR1 and CDR2 sequences are DFQATT and SNEGSKA (reference sequence). The CDR3 here is CSAGPRLAGGMAQYF. CDR3 nucleotide sequence: TGCAGTGCTGGCCCTAGACTAGCGGGAGGAATGGCACAGTACTTC.

This clonotype has only a few counts. J is TRBJ2-5 and V is TRBV12-3 or TRBV12-4; D call uncertain. This CDR3 has 12 residues. V shed 4 bases and J shed 1 base, with 4 bases lying between them. The CDR3 nucleotides read TGTGCCAGCAGTTACACCCAAGAGACCCAGTACTTC. This encodes CASSYTQETQYF.

V is TRBV28 and J is TRBJ2-5, with D perhaps TRBD1 (7 bases). The germline V gene has CDR1 MDHEN and CDR2 SYDVKM. This CDR3 has 14 residues. Trimming shortened V by 5 bases and J by 4 bases, and 14 bases separated the two germline ends. CDR3 DNA: TGTGCCAGCAGTCAGGGGGGTTCATCAGAGACCCAGTACTTC. This translates into CASSQGGSSETQYF.

This clonotype was recorded once. It is likely a read error, because the conserved phenylalanine at the end of the CDR3 is missing. The genes are TRBV20-1 and TRBJ1-2, with D unresolved. Trimming removed 1 base from V and 7 bases from J, with 13 bases in between. The CDR3 contains 13 residues. CDR1 and CDR2 from the germline V gene are DFQATT and SNEGSKA (reference sequence). CDR3 sequence: CSARGAPWGGYTL. Here the CDR3 DNA reads TGCAGTGCTAGAGGCGCCCCCTGGGGTGGCTACACCCTC.

About this clonotype itself: Given a much more abundant clone one base away, this may be a read error. The chain employs TRBV20-1 and TRBJ1-1; no reliable D call. The germline gives CDR1 DFQATT, CDR2 SNEGSKA (reference sequence). The V end was cut by 3 bases, the J end by 9 bases, with 11 bases between. The CDR3 length is 11 residues. CDR3 residues: CSARTGTKAFF. CDR3 nucleotide sequence: TGCAGTGCTAGGACCGGAACTAAAGCTTTCTTT.